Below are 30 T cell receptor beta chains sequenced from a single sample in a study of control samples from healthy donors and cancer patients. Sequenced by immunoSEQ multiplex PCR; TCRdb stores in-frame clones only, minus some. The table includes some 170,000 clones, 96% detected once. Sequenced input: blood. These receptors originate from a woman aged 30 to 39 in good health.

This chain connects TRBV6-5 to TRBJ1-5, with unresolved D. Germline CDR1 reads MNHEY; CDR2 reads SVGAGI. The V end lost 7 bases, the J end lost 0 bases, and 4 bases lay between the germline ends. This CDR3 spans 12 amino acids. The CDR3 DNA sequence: TGTGCCAGCAAAGATAGCAATCAGCCCCAGCATTTT. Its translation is CASKDSNQPQHF.

CDR3 sequence: CASSRKQGGVEKLFF. In DNA, the CDR3 is TGTGCCAGCAGCCGCAAACAGGGAGGGGTTGAAAAACTGTTTTTT. The rearrangement links TRBV7-9 to TRBJ1-4; TRBD1 is a possible D gene (6 bases). The CDR3 totals 15 residues. From germline, CDR1 is SEHNR and CDR2 FQNEAQ (reference sequence). Trimming took off 5 bases at V and 7 bases at J, with 17 bases between the two ends.

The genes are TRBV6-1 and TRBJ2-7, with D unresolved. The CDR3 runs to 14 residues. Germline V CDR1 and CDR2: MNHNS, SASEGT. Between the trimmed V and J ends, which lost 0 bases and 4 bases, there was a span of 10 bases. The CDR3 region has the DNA TGTGCCAGCAGTGAAGCGCTGCGAGCGTACGAGCAGTACTTC. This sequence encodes CASSEALRAYEQYF.

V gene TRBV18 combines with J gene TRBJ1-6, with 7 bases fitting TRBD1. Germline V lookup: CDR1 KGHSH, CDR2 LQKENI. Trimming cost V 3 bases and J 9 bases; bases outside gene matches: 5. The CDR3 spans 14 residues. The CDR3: CASSPQQGSSPLHF. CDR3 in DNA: TGTGCCAGCTCACCTCAACAGGGGAGTTCACCCCTCCACTTT. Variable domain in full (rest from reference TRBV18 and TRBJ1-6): NAGVMQNPRHLVRRRGQEARLRCSPMKGHSHVYWYRQLPEEGLKFMVYLQKENIIDESGMPKERFSAEFPKEGPSILRIQQVVRGDSAAYFCASSPQQGSSPLHFGNGTRLTVT.

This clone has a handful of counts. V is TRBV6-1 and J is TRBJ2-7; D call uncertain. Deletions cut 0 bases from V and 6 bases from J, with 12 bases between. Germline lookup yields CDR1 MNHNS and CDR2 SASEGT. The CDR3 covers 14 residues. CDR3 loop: CASSEAVEGREQYF. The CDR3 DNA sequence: TGTGCCAGCAGTGAAGCCGTTGAAGGGCGCGAGCAGTACTTC.

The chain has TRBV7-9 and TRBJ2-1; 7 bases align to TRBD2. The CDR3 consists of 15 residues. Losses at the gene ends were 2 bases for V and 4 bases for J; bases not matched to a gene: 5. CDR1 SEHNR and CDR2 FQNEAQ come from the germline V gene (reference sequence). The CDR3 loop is CASSLQTSRYNEQFF. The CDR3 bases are TGTGCCAGCAGCTTACAGACTAGCAGATACAATGAGCAGTTCTTC. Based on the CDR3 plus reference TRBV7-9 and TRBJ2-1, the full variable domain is DTGVSQNPRHKITKRGQNVTFRCDPISEHNRLYWYRQTLGQGPEFLTYFQNEAQLEKSRLLSDRFSAERPKGSFSTLEIQRTEQGDSAMYLCASSLQTSRYNEQFFGPGTRLTVL.

The CDR3 DNA reads as TGTGCCAGCAGTTACGCTCACTCCCCCTCTGGGGCCAACGTCCTGACTTTC. Translating gives CASSYAHSPSGANVLTF. V gene TRBV28 combines with J gene TRBJ2-6; D not resolved. Germline assignment: CDR1 MDHEN and CDR2 SYDVKM. The CDR3 runs to 17 residues. Trimming took 4 bases from V and 0 from J, leaving 13 bases between them.

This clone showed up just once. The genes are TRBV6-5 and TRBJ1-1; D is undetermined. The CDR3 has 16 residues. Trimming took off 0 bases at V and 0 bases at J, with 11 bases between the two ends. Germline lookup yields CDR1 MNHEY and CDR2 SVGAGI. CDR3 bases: TGTGCCAGCAGTTACTCTCTAGACGGCATGAACACTGAAGCTTTCTTT. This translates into CASSYSLDGMNTEAFF.

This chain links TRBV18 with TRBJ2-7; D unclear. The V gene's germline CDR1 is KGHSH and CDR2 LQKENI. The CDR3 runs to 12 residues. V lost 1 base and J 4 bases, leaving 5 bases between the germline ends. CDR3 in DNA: TGTGCCAGCTCACCACTGGGGTACGAGCAGTACTTC. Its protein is CASSPLGYEQYF.

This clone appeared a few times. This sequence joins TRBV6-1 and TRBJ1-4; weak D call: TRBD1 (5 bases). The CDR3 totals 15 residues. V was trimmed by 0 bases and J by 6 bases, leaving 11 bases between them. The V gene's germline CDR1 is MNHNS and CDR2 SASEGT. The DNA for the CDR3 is TGTGCCAGCAGTGAAGCAGGGGCTGGCGATGAAAAACTGTTTTTT. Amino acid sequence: CASSEAGAGDEKLFF.

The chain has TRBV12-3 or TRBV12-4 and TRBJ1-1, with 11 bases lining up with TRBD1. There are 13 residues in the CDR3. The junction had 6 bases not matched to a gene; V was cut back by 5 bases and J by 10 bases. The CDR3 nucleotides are TGTGCCAGCAGTCCTGGACAGGGGGCTCGAGCTTTCTTT. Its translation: CASSPGQGARAFF.

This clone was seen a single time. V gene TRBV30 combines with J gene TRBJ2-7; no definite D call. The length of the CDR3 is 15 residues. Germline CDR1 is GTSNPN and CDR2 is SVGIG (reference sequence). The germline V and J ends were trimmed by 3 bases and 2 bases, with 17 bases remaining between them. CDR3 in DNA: TGTGCCTGGAGCGGTCCCGGGCTCAAGCCCTACGAGCAGTACTTC. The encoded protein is CAWSGPGLKPYEQYF.

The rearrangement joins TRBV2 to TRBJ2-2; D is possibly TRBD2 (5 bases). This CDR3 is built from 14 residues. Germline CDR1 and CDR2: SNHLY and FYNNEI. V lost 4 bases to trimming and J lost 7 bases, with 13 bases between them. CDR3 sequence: CASSVEEIGGELFF. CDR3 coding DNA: TGTGCCAGCAGTGTGGAGGAAATCGGCGGGGAGCTGTTTTTT.

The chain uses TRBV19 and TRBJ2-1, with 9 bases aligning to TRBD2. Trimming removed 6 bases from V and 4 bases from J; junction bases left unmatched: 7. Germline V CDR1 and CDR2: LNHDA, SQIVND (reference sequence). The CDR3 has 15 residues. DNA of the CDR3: TGTGCCAGTAGACCGACTAGCGGAACTTACAATGAGCAGTTCTTC. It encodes CASRPTSGTYNEQFF.

The CDR3 bases are TGTGCCACCAGTGACCGACAGGGGGCTAACTACAATGAGCAGTTCTTC. Translating gives CATSDRQGANYNEQFF. The chain uses TRBV24-1 and TRBJ2-1; TRBD1 agrees at 10 bases. Germline CDR1 and CDR2: KGHDR and SFDVKD. This CDR3 comprises 16 residues. V shed 4 bases, J shed 3 bases, and the junction held 5 bases outside the gene matches.

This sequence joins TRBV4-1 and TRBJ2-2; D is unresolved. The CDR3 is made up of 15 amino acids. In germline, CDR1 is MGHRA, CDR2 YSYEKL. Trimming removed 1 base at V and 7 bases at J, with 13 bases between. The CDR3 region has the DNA TGCGCCAGCAGCCAAGGGGGTCTGCTCGGCGGGGAGCTGTTTTTT. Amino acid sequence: CASSQGGLLGGELFF.

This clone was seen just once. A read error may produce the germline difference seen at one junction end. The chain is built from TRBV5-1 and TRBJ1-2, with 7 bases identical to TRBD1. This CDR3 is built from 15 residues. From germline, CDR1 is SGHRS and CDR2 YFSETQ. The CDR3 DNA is TGCGCCAGCAGCTTGGCCCCCCCGGGACAGTCAATCCTTATCTTC. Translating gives CASSLAPPGQSILIF.

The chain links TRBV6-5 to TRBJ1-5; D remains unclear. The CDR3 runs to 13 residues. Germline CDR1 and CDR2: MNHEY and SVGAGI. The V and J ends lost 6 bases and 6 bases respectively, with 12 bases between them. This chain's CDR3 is CASRIMGFQPQHF. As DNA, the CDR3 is TGTGCCAGCAGAATAATGGGATTTCAGCCCCAGCATTTT.

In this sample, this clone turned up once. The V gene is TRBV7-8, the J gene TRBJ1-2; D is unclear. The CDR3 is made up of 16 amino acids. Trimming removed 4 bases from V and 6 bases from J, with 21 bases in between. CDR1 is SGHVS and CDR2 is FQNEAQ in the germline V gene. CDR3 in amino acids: CASSSIGTVTRDGYTF. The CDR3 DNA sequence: TGTGCCAGCAGCTCAATAGGCACTGTAACTCGGGATGGCTACACCTTC.

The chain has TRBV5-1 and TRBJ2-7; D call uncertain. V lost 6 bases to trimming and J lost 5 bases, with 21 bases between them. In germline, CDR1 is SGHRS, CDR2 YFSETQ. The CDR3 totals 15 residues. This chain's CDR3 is CASTFRAQEGHEQYF. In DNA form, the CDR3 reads TGCGCCAGCACTTTCCGGGCCCAGGAAGGCCACGAGCAGTACTTC.

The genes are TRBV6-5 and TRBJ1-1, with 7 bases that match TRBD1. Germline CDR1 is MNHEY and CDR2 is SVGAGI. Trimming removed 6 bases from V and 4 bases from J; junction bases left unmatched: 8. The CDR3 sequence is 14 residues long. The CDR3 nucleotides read TGTGCCAGCAGCAAAGACAGGGTGGTCACTGAAGCTTTCTTT. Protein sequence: CASSKDRVVTEAFF.

CDR3 loop: CASSPRDRGVGNSPLHF. CDR3 sequence (DNA): TGCGCCAGCAGCCCGCGGGACAGGGGAGTTGGTAATTCACCCCTCCACTTT. This chain links TRBV4-1 with TRBJ1-6, with 10 bases matching TRBD1. Germline V gene sequence: CDR1 MGHRA, CDR2 YSYEKL. With V trimmed by 4 bases and J by 6 bases, 9 bases remained unmatched. The CDR3 extends over 17 amino acids.

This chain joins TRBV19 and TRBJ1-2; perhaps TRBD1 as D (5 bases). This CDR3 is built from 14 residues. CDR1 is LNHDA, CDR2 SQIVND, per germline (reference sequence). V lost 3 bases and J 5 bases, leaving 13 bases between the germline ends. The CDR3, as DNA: TGTGCCAGTAGTATTGATGGGGCGGATTATGGCTACACCTTC. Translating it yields CASSIDGADYGYTF.

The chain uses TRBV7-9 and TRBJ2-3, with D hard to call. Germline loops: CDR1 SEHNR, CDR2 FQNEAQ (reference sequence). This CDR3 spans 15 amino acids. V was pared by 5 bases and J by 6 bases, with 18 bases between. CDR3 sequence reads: CASSQTQSPKDTQYF. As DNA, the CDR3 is TGTGCCAGCAGCCAAACACAGTCCCCTAAGGATACGCAGTATTTT.

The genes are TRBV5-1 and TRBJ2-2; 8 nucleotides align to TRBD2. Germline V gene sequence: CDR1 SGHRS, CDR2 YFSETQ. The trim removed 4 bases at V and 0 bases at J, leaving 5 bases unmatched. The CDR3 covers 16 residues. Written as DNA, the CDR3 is TGCGCCAGCAGCCTATTAGCGGGATCGAACACCGGGGAGCTGTTTTTT. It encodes CASSLLAGSNTGELFF. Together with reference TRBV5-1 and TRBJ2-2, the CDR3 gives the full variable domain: KAGVTQTPRYLIKTRGQQVTLSCSPISGHRSVSWYQQTPGQGLQFLFEYFSETQRNKGNFPGRFSGRQFSNSRSEMNVSTLELGDSALYLCASSLLAGSNTGELFFGEGSRLTVL.

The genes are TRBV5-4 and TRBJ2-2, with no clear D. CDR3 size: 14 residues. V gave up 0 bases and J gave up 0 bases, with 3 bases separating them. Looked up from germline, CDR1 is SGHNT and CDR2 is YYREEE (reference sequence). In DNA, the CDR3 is TGTGCCAGCAGCTTGGCCCCGAACACCGGGGAGCTGTTTTTT. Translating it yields CASSLAPNTGELFF.

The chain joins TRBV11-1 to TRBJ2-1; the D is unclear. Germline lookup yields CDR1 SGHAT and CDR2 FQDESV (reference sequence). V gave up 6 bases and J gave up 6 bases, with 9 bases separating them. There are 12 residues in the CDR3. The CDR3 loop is CASSRNLNEQFF. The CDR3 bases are TGTGCCAGCAGTCGGAACCTCAATGAGCAGTTCTTC.

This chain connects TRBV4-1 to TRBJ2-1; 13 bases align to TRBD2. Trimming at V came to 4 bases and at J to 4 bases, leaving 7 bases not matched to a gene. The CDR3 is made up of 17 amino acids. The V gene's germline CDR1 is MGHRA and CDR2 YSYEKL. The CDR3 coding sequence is TGCGCCAGCAGCCCGGGACTAGCGGGAAGAACTTACAATGAGCAGTTCTTC. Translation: CASSPGLAGRTYNEQFF.

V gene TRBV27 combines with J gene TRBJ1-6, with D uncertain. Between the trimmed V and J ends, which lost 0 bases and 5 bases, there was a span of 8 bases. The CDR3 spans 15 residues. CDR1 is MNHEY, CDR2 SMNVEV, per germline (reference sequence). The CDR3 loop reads CASSLSRDNNSPLHF. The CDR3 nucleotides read TGTGCCAGCAGTTTATCCCGGGATAATAATTCACCCCTCCACTTT.

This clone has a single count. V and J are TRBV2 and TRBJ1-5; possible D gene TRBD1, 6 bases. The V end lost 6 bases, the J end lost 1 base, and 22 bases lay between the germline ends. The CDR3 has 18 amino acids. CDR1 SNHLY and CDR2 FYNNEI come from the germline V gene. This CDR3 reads CASRGRSGEVLSNQPQHF. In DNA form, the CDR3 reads TGTGCCAGCAGGGGTCGGTCAGGGGAGGTTCTAAGCAATCAGCCCCAGCATTTT.